The 4 T cell receptor beta chains in this list originate from one sample, sequenced in a study of identical twins. TCRdb processed the 5' RACE reads anew with MiXCR; each CDR3 protein has one entry. The table has around 680,000 distinct CDR3 sequences, 8.5% to 9.5% seen once. The same sample was also studied in work on yellow fever vaccine responses in identical twins.

The sample comprised PBMCs. Receptor source: a woman in her late teens or twenties in good health.

The chain combines TRBV6-2 or TRBV6-3 with TRBJ2-2; D is perhaps TRBD2 (5 bases). Trimming stripped 8 bases from V and 4 bases from J, with 11 bases between. Per germline, CDR1 MNHEY and CDR2 SVGEGT. CDR3 size: 13 residues. The CDR3 reads CASGRGFTGELFF. The CDR3 bases are TGTGCCAGCGGGAGAGGATTCACCGGGGAGCTGTTTTTT.

The gene calls are TRBV6-1 and TRBJ1-4, with unresolved D. The CDR3 runs 16 residues. Trimming took off 6 bases at V and 6 bases at J, with 20 bases between the two ends. Germline V gene lookup returns CDR1 MNHNS and CDR2 SASEGT. CDR3 sequence (DNA): TGTGCCAGCAGGAGCCGTCGAGGGAATATAGATGAAAAACTGTTTTTT. Translation: CASRSRRGNIDEKLFF.

This rearrangement joins TRBV27 to TRBJ2-6; 8 positions match TRBD1. The CDR3 loop spans 18 amino acids. CDR1 and CDR2 (germline): MNHEY, SMNVEV (reference sequence). The V and J ends lost 5 bases and 0 bases, in that order; junction bases with no gene match: 9. The CDR3: CASSPGQGLSSGANVLTF. In DNA form, the CDR3 reads TGTGCCAGCAGTCCCGGACAGGGCCTTTCCTCTGGGGCCAACGTCCTGACTTTC.

This chain connects TRBV6-1 to TRBJ2-1; D is uncertain. V lost 5 bases and J lost 6, with 17 bases in between. The CDR3 has 15 residues. CDR1 and CDR2 from the germline V gene are MNHNS and SASEGT. The CDR3 loop is CASSRSVSFGNEQFF. Here the CDR3 DNA reads TGTGCCAGCAGTCGATCGGTATCATTCGGCAATGAGCAGTTCTTC.